The sample holds a few counts of the clone carrying this T cell receptor beta chain. The ends were cut back, 3 bases at V and 0 bases at J, with 7 bases in the middle. The CDR3 contains 13 residues. In germline, CDR1 is SGHDT, CDR2 YYEEEE. In the PCR, 60 Vbeta and 13 Jbeta primers were used. The assay was immunoSEQ multiplex PCR, and TCRdb's table has in-frame clones only and misses some. The sample holds some 83,000 clones; more than 70% are singletons and the top ten take 4.2%. This specimen belongs to a study of cytomegalovirus exposure and HLA in healthy donors. The chain combines TRBV5-6 with TRBJ2-7; D remains ambiguous. The sample comprised PBMCs. This clonotype was obtained from a man between 60 and 70 years old in good health and CMV-seronegative. CDR3 nucleotides: TGTGCCAGCAGCTACAAAGTCTCCTACGAGCAGTACTTC. Translated, it gives CASSYKVSYEQYF.